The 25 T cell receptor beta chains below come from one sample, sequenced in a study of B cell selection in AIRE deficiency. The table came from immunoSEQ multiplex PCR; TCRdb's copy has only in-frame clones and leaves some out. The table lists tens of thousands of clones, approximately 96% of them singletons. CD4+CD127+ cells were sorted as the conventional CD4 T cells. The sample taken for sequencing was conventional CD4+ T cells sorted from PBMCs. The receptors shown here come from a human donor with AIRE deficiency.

CDR3 sequence: CASSLVRGNEKLFF. DNA of the CDR3: TGTGCCAGCAGCTTAGTCAGGGGGAATGAAAAACTGTTTTTT. The chain uses TRBV7-6 and TRBJ1-4; 7 bases line up with TRBD1. Germline V lookup: CDR1 SGHVS, CDR2 FNYEAQ. Trimming at V came to 1 base and at J to 5 bases, leaving 1 base not matched to a gene. The length of the CDR3 is 14 residues.

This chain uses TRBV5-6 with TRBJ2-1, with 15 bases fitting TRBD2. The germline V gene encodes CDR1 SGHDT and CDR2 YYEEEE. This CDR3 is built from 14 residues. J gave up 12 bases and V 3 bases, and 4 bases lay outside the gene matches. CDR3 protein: CASSSGTSGGRQFF. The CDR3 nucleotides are TGTGCCAGCAGCTCCGGGACTAGCGGGGGGAGGCAGTTCTTC.

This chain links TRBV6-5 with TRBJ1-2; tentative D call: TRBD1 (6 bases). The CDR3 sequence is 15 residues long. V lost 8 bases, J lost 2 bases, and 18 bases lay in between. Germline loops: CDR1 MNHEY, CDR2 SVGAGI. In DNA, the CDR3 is TGTGCCAGCTACGCAAGGACAGAACTCAACTATGGCTACACCTTC. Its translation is CASYARTELNYGYTF.

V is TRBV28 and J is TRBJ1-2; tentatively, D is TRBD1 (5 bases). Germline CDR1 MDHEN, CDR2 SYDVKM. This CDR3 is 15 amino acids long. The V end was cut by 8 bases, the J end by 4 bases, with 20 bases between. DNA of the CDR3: TGTGCCAGCGCCGTTGTTCAGGGTGAGGGCTATGGCTACACCTTC. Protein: CASAVVQGEGYGYTF.

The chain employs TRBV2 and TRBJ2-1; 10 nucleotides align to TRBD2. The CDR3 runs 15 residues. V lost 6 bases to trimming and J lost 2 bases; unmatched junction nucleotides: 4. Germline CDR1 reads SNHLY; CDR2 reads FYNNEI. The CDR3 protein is CASRTAGGPYNEQFF. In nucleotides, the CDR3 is TGTGCCAGCAGGACAGCGGGAGGGCCCTACAATGAGCAGTTCTTC.

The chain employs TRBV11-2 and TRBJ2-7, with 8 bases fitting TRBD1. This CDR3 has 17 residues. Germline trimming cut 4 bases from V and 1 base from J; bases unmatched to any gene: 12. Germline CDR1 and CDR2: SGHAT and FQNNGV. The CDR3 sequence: CASSSLSGTGISYEQYF. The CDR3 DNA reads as TGTGCCAGCAGCTCCCTCTCCGGGACAGGTATTTCCTACGAGCAGTACTTC.

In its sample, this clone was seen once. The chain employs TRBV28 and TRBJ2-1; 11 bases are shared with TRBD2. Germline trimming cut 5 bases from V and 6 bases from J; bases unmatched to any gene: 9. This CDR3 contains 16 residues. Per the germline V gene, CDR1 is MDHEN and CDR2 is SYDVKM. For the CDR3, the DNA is TGTGCCAGCAGTATCTCCGGGACTAGCGGTGTCAATGAGCAGTTCTTC. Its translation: CASSISGTSGVNEQFF.

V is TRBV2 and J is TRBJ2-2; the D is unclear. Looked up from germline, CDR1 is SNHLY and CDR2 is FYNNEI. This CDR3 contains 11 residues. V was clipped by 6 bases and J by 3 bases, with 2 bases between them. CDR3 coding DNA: TGTGCCAGCAGGTACACCGGGGAGCTGTTTTTT. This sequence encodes CASRYTGELFF.

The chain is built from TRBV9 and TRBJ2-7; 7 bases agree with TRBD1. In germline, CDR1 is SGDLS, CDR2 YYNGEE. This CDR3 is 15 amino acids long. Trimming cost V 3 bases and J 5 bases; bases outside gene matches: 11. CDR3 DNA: TGTGCCAGCAGCGAGGGAAGTAACAGGGGCCACGAGCAGTACTTC. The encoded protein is CASSEGSNRGHEQYF.

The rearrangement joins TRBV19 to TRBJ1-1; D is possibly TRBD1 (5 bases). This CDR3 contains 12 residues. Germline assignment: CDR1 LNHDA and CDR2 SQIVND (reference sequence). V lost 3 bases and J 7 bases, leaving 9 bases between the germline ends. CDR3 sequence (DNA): TGTGCCAGTAGTATGGGGGGGGATGAAGCTTTCTTT. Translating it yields CASSMGGDEAFF.

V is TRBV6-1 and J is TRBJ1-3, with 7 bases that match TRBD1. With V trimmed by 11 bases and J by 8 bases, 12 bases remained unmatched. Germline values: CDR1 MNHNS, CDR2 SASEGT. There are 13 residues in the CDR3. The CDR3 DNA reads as TGTGCCGTCCCACCGACAGGGACGGACACCATATATTTT. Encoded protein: CAVPPTGTDTIYF.

As DNA, the CDR3 is TGTGCCAGTACCACTCAGGGGGCGGGCACAGATACGCAGTATTTT. Translated: CASTTQGAGTDTQYF. This chain links TRBV19 with TRBJ2-3; TRBD1 matches at 8 bases. Unmatched junction bases numbered 7, after V lost 7 bases and J lost 1 base. Looked up from germline, CDR1 is LNHDA and CDR2 is SQIVND (reference sequence). CDR3 size: 15 residues.

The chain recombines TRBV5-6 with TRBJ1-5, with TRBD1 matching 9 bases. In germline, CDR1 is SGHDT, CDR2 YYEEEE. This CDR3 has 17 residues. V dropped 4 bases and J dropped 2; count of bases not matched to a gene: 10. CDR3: CASSTGTGRMGNQPQHF. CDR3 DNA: TGTGCCAGCAGCACCGGGACAGGGAGAATGGGCAATCAGCCCCAGCATTTT.

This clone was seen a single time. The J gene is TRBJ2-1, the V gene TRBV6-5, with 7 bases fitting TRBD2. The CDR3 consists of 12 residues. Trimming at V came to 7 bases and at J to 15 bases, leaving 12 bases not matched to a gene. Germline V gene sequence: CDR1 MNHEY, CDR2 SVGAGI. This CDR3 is CASKRSGVSWFF. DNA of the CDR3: TGTGCCAGCAAGAGAAGCGGGGTAAGCTGGTTCTTC.

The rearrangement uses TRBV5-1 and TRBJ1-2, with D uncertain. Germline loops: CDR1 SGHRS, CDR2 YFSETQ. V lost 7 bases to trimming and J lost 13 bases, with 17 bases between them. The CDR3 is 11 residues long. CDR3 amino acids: CASGSDRVRTF. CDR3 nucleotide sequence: TGCGCCAGCGGATCCGACCGGGTGCGCACCTTC. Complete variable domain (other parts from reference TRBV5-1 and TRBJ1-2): KAGVTQTPRYLIKTRGQQVTLSCSPISGHRSVSWYQQTPGQGLQFLFEYFSETQRNKGNFPGRFSGRQFSNSRSEMNVSTLELGDSALYLCASGSDRVRTFGSGTRLTVV.

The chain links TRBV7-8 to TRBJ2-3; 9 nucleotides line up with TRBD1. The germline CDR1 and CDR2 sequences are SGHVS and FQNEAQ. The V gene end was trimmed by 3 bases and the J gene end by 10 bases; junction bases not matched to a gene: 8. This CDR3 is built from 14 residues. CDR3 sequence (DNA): TGTGCCAGCAGCTTGAACAGGGGGCAGTCATCGCAGTATTTT. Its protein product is CASSLNRGQSSQYF.

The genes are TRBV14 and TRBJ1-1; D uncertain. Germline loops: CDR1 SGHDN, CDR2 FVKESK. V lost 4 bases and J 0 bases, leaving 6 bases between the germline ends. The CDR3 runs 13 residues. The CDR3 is CASSRSMNTEAFF. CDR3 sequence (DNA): TGTGCCAGCAGCCGATCCATGAACACTGAAGCTTTCTTT.

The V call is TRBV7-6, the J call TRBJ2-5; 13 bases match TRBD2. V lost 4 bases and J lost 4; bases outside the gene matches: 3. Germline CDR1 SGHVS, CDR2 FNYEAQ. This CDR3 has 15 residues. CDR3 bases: TGTGCCAGCAGCTCACTAGCGGGAGGGCCAGAGACCCAGTACTTC. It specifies CASSSLAGGPETQYF.

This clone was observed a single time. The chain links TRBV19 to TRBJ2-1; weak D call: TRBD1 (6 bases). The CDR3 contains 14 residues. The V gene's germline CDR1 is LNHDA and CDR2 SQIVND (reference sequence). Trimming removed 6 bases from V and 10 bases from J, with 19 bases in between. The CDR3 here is CASSTQGSFREQFF. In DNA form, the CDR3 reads TGTGCCAGTAGCACACAGGGCTCCTTTAGGGAGCAGTTCTTC.

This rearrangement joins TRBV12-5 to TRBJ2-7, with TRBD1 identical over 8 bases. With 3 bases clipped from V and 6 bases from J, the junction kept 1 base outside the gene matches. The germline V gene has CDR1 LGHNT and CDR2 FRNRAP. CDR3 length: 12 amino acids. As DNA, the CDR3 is TGTGCTAGTGGTTTCGGACAGGGCGAGCAGTACTTC. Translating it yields CASGFGQGEQYF. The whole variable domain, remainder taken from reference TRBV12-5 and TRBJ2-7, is DARVTQTPRHKVTEMGQEVTMRCQPILGHNTVFWYRQTMMQGLELLAYFRNRAPLDDSGMPKDRFSAEMPDATLATLKIQPSEPRDSAVYFCASGFGQGEQYFGPGTRLTVT.

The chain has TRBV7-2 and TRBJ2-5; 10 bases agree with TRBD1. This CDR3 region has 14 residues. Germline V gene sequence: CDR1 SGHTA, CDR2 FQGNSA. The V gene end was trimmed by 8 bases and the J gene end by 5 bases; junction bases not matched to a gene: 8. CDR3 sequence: CASGPTGGGETQYF. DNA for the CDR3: TGTGCCAGCGGACCGACAGGGGGCGGGGAGACCCAGTACTTC.

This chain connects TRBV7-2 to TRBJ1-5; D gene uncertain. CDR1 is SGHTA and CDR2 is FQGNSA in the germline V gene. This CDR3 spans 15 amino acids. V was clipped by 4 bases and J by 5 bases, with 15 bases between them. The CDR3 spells CASSSGDRRDQPQHF. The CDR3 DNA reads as TGTGCCAGCAGCTCCGGAGACCGAAGGGATCAGCCCCAGCATTTT.

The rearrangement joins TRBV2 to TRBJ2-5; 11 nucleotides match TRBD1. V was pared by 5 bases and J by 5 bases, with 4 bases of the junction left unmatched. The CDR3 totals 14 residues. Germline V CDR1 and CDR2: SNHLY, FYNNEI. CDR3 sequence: CASSLDRGRETQYF. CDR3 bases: TGTGCCAGCAGTCTGGACAGGGGGCGGGAGACCCAGTACTTC. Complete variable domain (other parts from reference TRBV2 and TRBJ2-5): EPEVTQTPSHQVTQMGQEVILRCVPISNHLYFYWYRQILGQKVEFLVSFYNNEISEKSEIFDDQFSVERPDGSNFTLKIRSTKLEDSAMYFCASSLDRGRETQYFGPGTRLLVL.

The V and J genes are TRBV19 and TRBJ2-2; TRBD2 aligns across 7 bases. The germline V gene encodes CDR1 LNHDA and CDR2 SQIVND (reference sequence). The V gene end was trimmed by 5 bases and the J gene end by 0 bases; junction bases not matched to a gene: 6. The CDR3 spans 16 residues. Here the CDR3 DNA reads TGTGCCAGTAGTGGCGGGGGAGGGTCGAACACCGGGGAGCTGTTTTTT. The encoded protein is CASSGGGGSNTGELFF.

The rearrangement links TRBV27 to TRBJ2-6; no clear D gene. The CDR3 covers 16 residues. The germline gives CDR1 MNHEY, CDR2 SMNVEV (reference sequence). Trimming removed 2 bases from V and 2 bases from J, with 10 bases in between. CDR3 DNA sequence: TGTGCCAGCAGTTTAGGATGGGCTACTGGGGCCAACGTCCTGACTTTC. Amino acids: CASSLGWATGANVLTF. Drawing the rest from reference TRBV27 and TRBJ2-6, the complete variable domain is EAQVTQNPRYLITVTGKKLTVTCSQNMNHEYMSWYRQDPGLGLRQIYYSMNVEVTDKGDVPEGYKVSRKEKRNFPLILESPSPNQTSLYFCASSLGWATGANVLTFGAGSRLTVL.